This passage covers 5 T cell receptor beta chains from one sample sequenced in a study of blood T cell repertoires in COVID-19. Generated by immunoSEQ multiplex PCR, the TCRdb table keeps only in-frame clones and is missing some. This table has 150,000 to 200,000 clones, approximately 85% appearing once. Specimen: peripheral blood. These receptor sequences come from a man in his sixties with acute or convalescent COVID-19.

V is TRBV6-5 and J is TRBJ2-5; a weak D match, TRBD1 (5 bases). V shed 0 bases and J shed 5 bases, with 13 bases lying between them. Germline V gene lookup returns CDR1 MNHEY and CDR2 SVGAGI. The CDR3 is 15 amino acids. The CDR3 bases are TGTGCCAGCAGTTACTCACAGGCCCCGGGTGAGACCCAGTACTTC. Residues: CASSYSQAPGETQYF.

The chain links TRBV11-2 to TRBJ2-7, with TRBD1 matching over 7 bases. Germline loops: CDR1 SGHAT, CDR2 FQNNGV. V shed 5 bases, J shed 1 base, and the junction held 11 bases outside the gene matches. The CDR3 totals 16 residues. The CDR3 is CASSPRGTQVSYEQYF. The CDR3 nucleotides read TGTGCCAGCAGCCCCAGGGGGACGCAAGTTTCCTACGAGCAGTACTTC.

The V gene is TRBV28, the J gene TRBJ1-5; 9 nucleotides match TRBD1. CDR3 length: 17 amino acids. The V gene's germline CDR1 is MDHEN and CDR2 SYDVKM. V was clipped by 5 bases and J by 2 bases; unmatched bases: 10. CDR3 coding DNA: TGTGCCAGCAGTCCGGGGACAGGGATGGTGGGCAATCAGCCCCAGCATTTT. Its protein is CASSPGTGMVGNQPQHF.

The rearrangement links TRBV5-6 to TRBJ2-3; a possible D gene is TRBD1 (6 bases). V was clipped by 4 bases and J by 1 base, with 10 bases between them. Germline CDR1 is SGHDT and CDR2 is YYEEEE. The CDR3 is made up of 14 amino acids. The CDR3 region is CASSPRTGTDTQYF. The CDR3 DNA reads TGTGCCAGCAGCCCCAGGACAGGCACAGATACGCAGTATTTT. Using reference TRBV5-6 and TRBJ2-3 for the parts outside the CDR3, the full variable domain is DAGVTQSPTHLIKTRGQQVTLRCSPKSGHDTVSWYQQALGQGPQFIFQYYEEEERQRGNFPDRFSGHQFPNYSSELNVNALLLGDSALYLCASSPRTGTDTQYFGPGTRLTVL.

This CDR3 reads CASSSFMFKQGHRSNQPQHF. For the CDR3, the DNA is TGTGCCAGCAGTTCCTTTATGTTCAAGCAGGGTCATCGTAGCAATCAGCCCCAGCATTTT. V and J are TRBV28 and TRBJ1-5, with D perhaps matching TRBD1 (5 bases). The CDR3 consists of 20 residues. From germline, CDR1 is MDHEN and CDR2 SYDVKM. The V end lost 4 bases, the J end lost 0 bases, and 25 bases lay between the germline ends.